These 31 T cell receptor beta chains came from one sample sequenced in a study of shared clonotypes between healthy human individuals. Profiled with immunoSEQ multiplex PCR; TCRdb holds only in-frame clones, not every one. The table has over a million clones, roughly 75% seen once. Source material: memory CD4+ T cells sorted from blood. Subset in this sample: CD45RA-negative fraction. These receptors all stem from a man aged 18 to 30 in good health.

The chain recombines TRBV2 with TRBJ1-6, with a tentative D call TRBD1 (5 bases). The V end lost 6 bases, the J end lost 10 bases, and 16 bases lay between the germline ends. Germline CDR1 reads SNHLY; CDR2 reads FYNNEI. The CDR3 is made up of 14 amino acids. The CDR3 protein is CASRTEGSYSPLHF. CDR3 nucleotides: TGTGCCAGCAGAACTGAGGGGTCCTACTCACCCCTCCACTTT.

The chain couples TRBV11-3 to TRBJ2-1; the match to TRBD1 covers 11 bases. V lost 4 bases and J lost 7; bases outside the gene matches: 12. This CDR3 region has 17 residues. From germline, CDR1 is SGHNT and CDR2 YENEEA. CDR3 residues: CASSWGTGGFRLNEQFF. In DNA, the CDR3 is TGTGCCAGCAGCTGGGGGACAGGGGGGTTTAGACTGAATGAGCAGTTCTTC.

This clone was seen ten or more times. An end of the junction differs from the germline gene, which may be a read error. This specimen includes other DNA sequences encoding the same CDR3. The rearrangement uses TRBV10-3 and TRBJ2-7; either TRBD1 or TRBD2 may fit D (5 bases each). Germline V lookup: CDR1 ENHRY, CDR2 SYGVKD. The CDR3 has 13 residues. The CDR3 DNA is TGTGCCATCAGTGTGGGGACCTCCAACGAGCAGTACTTC. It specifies CAISVGTSNEQYF.

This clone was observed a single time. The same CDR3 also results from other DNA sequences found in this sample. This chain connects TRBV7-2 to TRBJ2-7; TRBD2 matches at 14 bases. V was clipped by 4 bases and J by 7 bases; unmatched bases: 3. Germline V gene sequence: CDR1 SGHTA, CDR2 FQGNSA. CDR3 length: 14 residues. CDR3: CASSSGLAGGEQYF. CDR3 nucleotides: TGTGCCAGCAGCTCAGGACTAGCGGGAGGTGAGCAGTACTTC.

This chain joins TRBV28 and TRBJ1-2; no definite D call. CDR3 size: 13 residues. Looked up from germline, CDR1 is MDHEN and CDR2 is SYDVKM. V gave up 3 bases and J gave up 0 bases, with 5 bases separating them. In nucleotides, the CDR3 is TGTGCCAGCAGTTTTACAGCTAACTATGGCTACACCTTC. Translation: CASSFTANYGYTF.

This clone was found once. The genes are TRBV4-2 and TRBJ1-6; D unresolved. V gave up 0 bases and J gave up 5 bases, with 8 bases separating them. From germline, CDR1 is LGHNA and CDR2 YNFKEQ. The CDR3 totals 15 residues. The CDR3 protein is CASSQEGLNNSPLHF. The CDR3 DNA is TGTGCCAGCAGCCAAGAAGGATTGAATAATTCACCCCTCCACTTT.

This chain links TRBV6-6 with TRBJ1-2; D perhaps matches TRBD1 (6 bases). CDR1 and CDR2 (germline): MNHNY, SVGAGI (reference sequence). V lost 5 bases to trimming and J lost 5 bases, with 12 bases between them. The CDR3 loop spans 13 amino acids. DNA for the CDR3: TGTGCCAGCAGTCCACAGGGAGGATATGGCTACACCTTC. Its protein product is CASSPQGGYGYTF.

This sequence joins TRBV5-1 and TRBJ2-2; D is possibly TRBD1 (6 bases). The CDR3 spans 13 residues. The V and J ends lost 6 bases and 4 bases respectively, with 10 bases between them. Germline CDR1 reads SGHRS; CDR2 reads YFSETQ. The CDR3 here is CASTAGVTGELFF. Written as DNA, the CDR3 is TGCGCCAGCACCGCAGGGGTCACCGGGGAGCTGTTTTTT.

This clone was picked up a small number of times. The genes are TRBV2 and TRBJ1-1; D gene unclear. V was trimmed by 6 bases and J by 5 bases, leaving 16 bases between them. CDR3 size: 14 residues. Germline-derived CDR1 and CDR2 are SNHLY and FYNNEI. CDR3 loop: CASSASARDTEAFF. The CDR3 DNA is TGTGCCAGCAGCGCCTCGGCGCGGGATACTGAAGCTTTCTTT.

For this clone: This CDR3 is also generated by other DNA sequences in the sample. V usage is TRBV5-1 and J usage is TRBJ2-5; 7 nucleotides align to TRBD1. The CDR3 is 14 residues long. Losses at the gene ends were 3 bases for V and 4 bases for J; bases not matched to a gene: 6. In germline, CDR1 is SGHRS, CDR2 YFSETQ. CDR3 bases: TGCGCCAGCAGCTCCACAGGGGCGGGAGAGACCCAGTACTTC. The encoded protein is CASSSTGAGETQYF.

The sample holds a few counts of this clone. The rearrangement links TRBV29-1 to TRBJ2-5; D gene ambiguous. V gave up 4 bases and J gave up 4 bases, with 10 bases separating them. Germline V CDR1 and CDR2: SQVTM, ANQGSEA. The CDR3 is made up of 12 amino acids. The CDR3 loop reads CSVVWLGETQYF. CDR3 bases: TGCAGCGTTGTATGGCTAGGAGAGACCCAGTACTTC.

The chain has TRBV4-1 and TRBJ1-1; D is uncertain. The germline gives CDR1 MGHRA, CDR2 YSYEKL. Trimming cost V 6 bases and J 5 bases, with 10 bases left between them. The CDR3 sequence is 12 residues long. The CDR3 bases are TGCGCCAGCAGTTCAACGGGTACTGAAGCTTTCTTT. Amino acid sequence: CASSSTGTEAFF.

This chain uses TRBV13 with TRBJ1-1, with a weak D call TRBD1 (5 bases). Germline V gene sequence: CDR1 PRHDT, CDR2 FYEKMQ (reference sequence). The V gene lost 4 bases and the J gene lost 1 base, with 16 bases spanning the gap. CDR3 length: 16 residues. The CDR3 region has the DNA TGTGCCAGCAGCTATTCAGGGCGGGGGAGGAACACTGAAGCTTTCTTT. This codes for CASSYSGRGRNTEAFF.

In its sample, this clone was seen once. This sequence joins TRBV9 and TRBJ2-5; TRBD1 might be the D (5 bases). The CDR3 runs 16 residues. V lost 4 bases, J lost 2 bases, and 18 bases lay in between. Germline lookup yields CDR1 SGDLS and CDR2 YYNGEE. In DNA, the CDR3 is TGTGCCAGCAGCCTCAGAGGAAGGGGAATTCAAGAGACCCAGTACTTC. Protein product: CASSLRGRGIQETQYF.

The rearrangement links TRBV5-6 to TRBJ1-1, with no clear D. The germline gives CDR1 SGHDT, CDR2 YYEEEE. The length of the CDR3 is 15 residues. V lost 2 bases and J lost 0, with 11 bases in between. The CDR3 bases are TGTGCCAGCAGCTTCGGCGTCCGTATGAACACTGAAGCTTTCTTT. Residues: CASSFGVRMNTEAFF.

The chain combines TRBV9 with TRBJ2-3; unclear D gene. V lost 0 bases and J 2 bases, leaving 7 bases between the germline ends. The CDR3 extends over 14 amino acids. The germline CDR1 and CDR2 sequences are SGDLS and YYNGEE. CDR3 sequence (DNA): TGTGCCAGCAGCGTAGATCTCAACACAGATACGCAGTATTTT. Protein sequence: CASSVDLNTDTQYF.

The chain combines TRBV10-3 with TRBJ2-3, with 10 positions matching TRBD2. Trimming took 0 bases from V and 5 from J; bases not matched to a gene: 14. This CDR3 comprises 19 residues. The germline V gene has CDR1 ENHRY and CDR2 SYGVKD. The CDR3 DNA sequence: TGTGCCATCAGTGAGTCGGTTCTGGGTCTAGCGGGAGTGAAAGATACGCAGTATTTT. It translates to CAISESVLGLAGVKDTQYF.

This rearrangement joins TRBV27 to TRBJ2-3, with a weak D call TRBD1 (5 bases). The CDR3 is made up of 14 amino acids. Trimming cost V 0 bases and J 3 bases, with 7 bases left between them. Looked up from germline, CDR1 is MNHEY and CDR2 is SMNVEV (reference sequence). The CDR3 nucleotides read TGTGCCAGCAGTTTATCCCAGGGAACAGATACGCAGTATTTT. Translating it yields CASSLSQGTDTQYF.

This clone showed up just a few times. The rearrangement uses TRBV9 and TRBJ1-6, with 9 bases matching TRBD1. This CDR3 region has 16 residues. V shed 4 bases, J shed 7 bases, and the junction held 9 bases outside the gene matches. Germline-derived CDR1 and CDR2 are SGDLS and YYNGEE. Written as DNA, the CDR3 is TGTGCCAGCAGCTCGTCTGGGGACAGGGCGAATTCACCCCTCCACTTT. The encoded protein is CASSSSGDRANSPLHF.

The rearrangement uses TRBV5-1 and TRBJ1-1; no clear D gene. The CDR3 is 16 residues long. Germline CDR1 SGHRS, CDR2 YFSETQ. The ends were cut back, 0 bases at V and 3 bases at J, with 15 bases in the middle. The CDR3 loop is CASSLASQVRHTEAFF. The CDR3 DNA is TGCGCCAGCAGCTTGGCATCGCAGGTTCGTCACACTGAAGCTTTCTTT. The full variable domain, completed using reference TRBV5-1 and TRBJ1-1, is KAGVTQTPRYLIKTRGQQVTLSCSPISGHRSVSWYQQTPGQGLQFLFEYFSETQRNKGNFPGRFSGRQFSNSRSEMNVSTLELGDSALYLCASSLASQVRHTEAFFGQGTRLTVV.

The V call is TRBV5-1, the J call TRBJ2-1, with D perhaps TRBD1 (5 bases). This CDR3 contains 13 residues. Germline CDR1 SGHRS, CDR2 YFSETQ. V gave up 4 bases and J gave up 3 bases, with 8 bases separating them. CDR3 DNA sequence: TGCGCCAGCAGCCCGGACAACTACAATGAGCAGTTCTTC. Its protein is CASSPDNYNEQFF. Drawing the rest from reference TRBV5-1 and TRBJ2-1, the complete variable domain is KAGVTQTPRYLIKTRGQQVTLSCSPISGHRSVSWYQQTPGQGLQFLFEYFSETQRNKGNFPGRFSGRQFSNSRSEMNVSTLELGDSALYLCASSPDNYNEQFFGPGTRLTVL.

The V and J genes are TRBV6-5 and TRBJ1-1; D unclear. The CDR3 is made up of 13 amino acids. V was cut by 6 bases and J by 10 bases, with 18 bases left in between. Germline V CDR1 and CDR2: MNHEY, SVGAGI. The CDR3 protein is CASSLREGYGAFF. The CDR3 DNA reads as TGTGCCAGCAGCCTCCGGGAGGGCTACGGAGCTTTCTTT.

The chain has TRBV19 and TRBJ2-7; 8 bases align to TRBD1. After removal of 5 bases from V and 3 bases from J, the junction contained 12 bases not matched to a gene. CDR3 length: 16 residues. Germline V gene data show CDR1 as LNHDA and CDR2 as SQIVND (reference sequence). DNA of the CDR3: TGTGCCAGTAGTCCAAGCTTCGGACAGGGCCGCTACGAGCAGTACTTC. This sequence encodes CASSPSFGQGRYEQYF.

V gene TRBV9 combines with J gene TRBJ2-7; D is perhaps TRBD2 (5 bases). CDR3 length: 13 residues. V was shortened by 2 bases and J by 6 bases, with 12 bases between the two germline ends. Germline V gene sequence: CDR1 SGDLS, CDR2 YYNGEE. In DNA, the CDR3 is TGTGCCAGCAGCGTTGGGCGGGTGGGCGAGCAGTACTTC. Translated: CASSVGRVGEQYF.

CDR3 nucleotides: TGTGCCAGCTCACCAAACAGGGACTATAATTCACCCCTCCACTTT. It is translated as CASSPNRDYNSPLHF. The chain uses TRBV18 and TRBJ1-6, with D tentatively TRBD1 (6 bases). Germline V lookup: CDR1 KGHSH, CDR2 LQKENI. Between the trimmed V and J ends, which lost 2 bases and 3 bases, there was a span of 8 bases. CDR3 size: 15 residues.

The CDR3 protein is CASSPRGLTGDTGELFF. CDR3 bases: TGTGCCAGTAGCCCACGGGGGCTCACAGGAGACACCGGGGAGCTGTTTTTT. The chain recombines TRBV19 with TRBJ2-2, with D tentatively TRBD1 or TRBD2 (6 bases each). V shed 6 bases and J shed 3 bases, with 20 bases lying between them. This CDR3 contains 17 residues. Germline V CDR1 and CDR2: LNHDA, SQIVND (reference sequence).

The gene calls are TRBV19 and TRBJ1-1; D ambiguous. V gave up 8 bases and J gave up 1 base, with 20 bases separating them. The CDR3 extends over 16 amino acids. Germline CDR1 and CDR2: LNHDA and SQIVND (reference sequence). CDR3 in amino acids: CASDFSMGFPNTEAFF. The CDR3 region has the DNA TGTGCCAGTGATTTTTCGATGGGGTTCCCGAACACTGAAGCTTTCTTT.

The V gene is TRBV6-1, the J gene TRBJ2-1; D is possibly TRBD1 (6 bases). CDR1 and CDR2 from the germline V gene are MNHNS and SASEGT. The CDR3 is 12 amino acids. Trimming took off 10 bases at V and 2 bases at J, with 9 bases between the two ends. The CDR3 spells CAIGTTYNEQFF. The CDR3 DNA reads TGTGCCATAGGGACAACCTACAATGAGCAGTTCTTC.

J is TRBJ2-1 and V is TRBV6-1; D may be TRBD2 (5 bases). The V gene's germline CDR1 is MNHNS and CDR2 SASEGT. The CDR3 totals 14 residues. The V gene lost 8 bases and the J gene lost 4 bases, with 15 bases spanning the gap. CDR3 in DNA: TGTGCCAGCCAACTTCTCGGGGATTACAATGAGCAGTTCTTC. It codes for CASQLLGDYNEQFF.

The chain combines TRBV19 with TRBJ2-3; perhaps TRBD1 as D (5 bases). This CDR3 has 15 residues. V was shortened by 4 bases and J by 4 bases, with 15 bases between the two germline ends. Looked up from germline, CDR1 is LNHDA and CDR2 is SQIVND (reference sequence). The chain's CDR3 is CASSTIRGFADTQYF. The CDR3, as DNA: TGTGCCAGTAGTACCATAAGGGGCTTCGCAGATACGCAGTATTTT.

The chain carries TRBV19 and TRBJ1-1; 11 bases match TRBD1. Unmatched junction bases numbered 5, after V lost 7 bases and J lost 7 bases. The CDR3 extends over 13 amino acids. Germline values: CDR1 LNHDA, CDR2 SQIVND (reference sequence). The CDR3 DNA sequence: TGTGCCAGTACCACGGACAGGGGGCTTGAAGCTTTCTTT. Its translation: CASTTDRGLEAFF. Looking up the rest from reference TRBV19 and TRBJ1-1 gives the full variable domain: DGGITQSPKYLFRKEGQNVTLSCEQNLNHDAMYWYRQDPGQGLRLIYYSQIVNDFQKGDIAEGYSVSREKKESFPLTVTSAQKNPTAFYLCASTTDRGLEAFFGQGTRLTVV.